This is a list of T cell receptor beta chains from one sample in a study of blood T cell repertoires in COVID-19. The assay was immunoSEQ multiplex PCR, and TCRdb's table has in-frame clones only and misses some. The sample comprises approximately 90,000 clones, around 87% of which are singletons, and about a sixth rests with the top ten. Sequencing input: peripheral blood. These receptors were collected from a human donor in a cohort sampled during active COVID-19. The CDR3 runs from the conserved cysteine through the conserved F or W. The D gene is left open where the match is weak. Where a row states a size, it is once, few, many or the class of an expanded clone; other rows omit it.

j_call d_call clone_size v_call cdr3_aa cdr3_nt
TRBJ1-1 . . TRBV2 CASSEARSNTEAFF TGTGCCAGCAGTGAAGCCAGGTCGAACACTGAAGCTTTCTTT
TRBJ1-6 . once TRBV2 CASTQSMSSYNSPLHF TGTGCCAGCACTCAATCTATGAGCTCCTATAATTCACCCCTCCACTTT
TRBJ1-6 . . TRBV18 CASSPGQSSYNSPLHF TGTGCCAGCTCACCAGGGCAGAGCTCCTATAATTCACCCCTCCACTTT
TRBJ1-2 TRBD1 . TRBV14 CASSPGQHYGYTF TGTGCCAGCAGCCCGGGACAGCACTATGGCTACACCTTC
TRBJ1-5 . . TRBV6-5 CASSYSYGSSNQPQHF TGTGCCAGCAGTTACTCGTACGGGAGTAGCAATCAGCCCCAGCATTTT
TRBJ1-6 . . TRBV5-1 CASSPALGSHNSPLHF TGCGCCAGCAGCCCAGCTTTGGGGAGCCATAATTCACCCCTCCACTTT
TRBJ2-5 TRBD1 . TRBV5-1 CASSLALGTGETQYF TGCGCCAGCAGCTTGGCCTTGGGGACAGGGGAGACCCAGTACTTC
TRBJ2-7 TRBD2 . TRBV5-8 CASSSFGGLISYEQYF TGTGCCAGCAGCTCGTTCGGGGGGTTAATCTCCTACGAGCAGTACTTC
TRBJ2-3 . . TRBV20-1 CSASGVVLITDTQYF TGCAGTGCTAGTGGCGTAGTTCTTATCACAGATACGCAGTATTTT
TRBJ1-3 . . TRBV9 CASSSQGTWLHGNTIYF TGTGCCAGCAGCTCCCAGGGGACATGGCTCCACGGAAACACCATATATTTT
TRBJ2-4 . . TRBV5-1 CASTPGGSKNIQYF TGCGCCAGCACCCCGGGGGGCTCCAAAAACATTCAGTACTTC
TRBJ1-6 . . TRBV7-8 CASSLVSRNSPLHF TGTGCCAGCAGCTTAGTTTCGCGGAATTCACCCCTCCACTTT
TRBJ2-2 . . TRBV2 CASRPEQTNTGELFF TGTGCCAGCAGGCCGGAACAGACCAACACCGGGGAGCTGTTTTTT
TRBJ1-2 TRBD1 . TRBV6-5 CASSYSGTGTNGYTF TGTGCCAGCAGTTACTCGGGGACAGGGACGAATGGCTACACCTTC
TRBJ1-2 TRBD1 . TRBV10-3 CATPKPGQGYGYTF TGTGCCACCCCGAAGCCGGGACAGGGGTATGGCTACACCTTC
TRBJ2-3 TRBD2 . TRBV11-3 CASSSSGVRDTQYF TGTGCCAGCAGCTCAAGCGGGGTGAGAGATACGCAGTATTTT
TRBJ2-3 TRBD2 . TRBV5-4 CASSPEPQRGATGAGTQYF TGTGCCAGCAGCCCCGAACCCCAGCGGGGGGCCACCGGGGCCGGTACGCAGTATTTT
TRBJ2-2 TRBD2 . TRBV6-2/TRBV6-3 CASSPAGASGVGELFF TGTGCCAGCAGCCCGGCGGGGGCTAGCGGGGTCGGGGAGCTGTTTTTT
TRBJ1-4 . once TRBV30 CAWRGNRVSEKLFF TGTGCCTGGAGGGGAAACAGGGTATCTGAAAAACTGTTTTTT
TRBJ2-1 . . TRBV11-2 CASSWGRTDLNEQFF TGTGCCAGCAGCTGGGGGCGGACCGATCTCAATGAGCAGTTCTTC
TRBJ2-1 TRBD2 . TRBV5-1 CASSLGLAGDYNEQFF TGCGCCAGCAGCTTGGGACTAGCGGGGGACTACAATGAGCAGTTCTTC
TRBJ2-1 TRBD1 . TRBV5-1 CASSLVAQGINNEQFF TGCGCCAGCAGCCTGGTCGCACAGGGGATAAACAATGAGCAGTTCTTC